This record looks at one T cell receptor beta chain sequence and its context. The clone's antigen remains unknown. The sample holds no much larger clone one base away, and base qualities are not on file. CDR1 SGHVS and CDR2 FNYEAQ were looked up in the germline V gene. A distance of 8 bases separates the germline ends of V and J, which lose 1 base and 5 bases respectively. The CDR3 goes from the cysteine to the phenylalanine over 13 residues. CDR3 DNA is the only sequence kept; it has 39 bases, read in frame from the first base. The entry originates in a study of cytomegalovirus exposure and HLA in healthy donors (dated by TCRdb to between 2016 and 2019). Looking at the study overall: An earlier analysis of about 560 of the donors reported 276 Gb of sequence data and 117 million unique TCR beta sequences obtained from around 180 million T cells. An early release that covered roughly 600 HLA-typed donors contained about 300 gigabases of sequencing data and about 84 million unique TCR sequences. Of the approximately 370 genotyped donors, more than 75% were placed in the genetic ancestry cluster associated with self-reported Caucasian donors. The study aimed to test whether signatures of past pathogen exposure could be identified by cataloging public T cell receptors. The study profiled the T cell repertoires of more than 500 subjects by immunosequencing and related them to cytomegalovirus serostatus. A separate validation cohort of roughly 120 different subjects was used in addition to the roughly 670-subject first cohort. To predict cytomegalovirus infection status, the study brought together high-throughput TCR immunosequencing, statistical association of individual TCRs with disease status, and machine learning. A later analysis re-examined previously published TCR beta repertoires from about 700 donors and added high-resolution HLA genotyping to investigate patterns of TCR occurrence. Rather than using new phenotypic data, the later analysis identified candidate immune exposures from TCR beta sequences and from how often those sequences occurred across donors. An earlier analysis of about 600 of the donors used high-throughput TCR beta sequencing to judge whether each TCR beta V gene segment behaved as functional or pseudogenic. Donor age, sex, ethnicity and CMV serostatus were compiled together with the repertoire data. A later genetic analysis used genome-wide SNP genotypes for about three fifths of the roughly 700 donors, treating that subset as a discovery cohort. Every repertoire in the discovery cohort had been generated on one and the same sequencing platform. Class I and class II HLA loci were covered by the typing at four-digit resolution. The number of typed donors differed by locus: 629-630 for A, B, C, DRB1 and DQB1; some 500 for DQA1; approximately 600 for DPA1; and roughly 490 for DPB1. Because of strong linkage in the cohort, roughly five DR-DQ haplotypes were treated as single units for association and clustering. Among about 410 genotyped donors of the cohort, an average of roughly 230,000 unique TCR beta nucleotide sequences was sequenced per donor, of which about 19% were non-productive. What the authors observed across the whole study: A few of the identified cytomegalovirus-associated TCR beta chains were confirmed in vitro to be specific for cytomegalovirus antigens. In the study, about 150 TCR beta chains were listed as associated with cytomegalovirus. A later analysis found that HLA-associated TCR beta chains were more clonally expanded and had lower generation probabilities than equally common non-associated chains. At a false discovery rate of 0.05, a later analysis linked roughly 17,000 TCR beta sequences to specific HLA alleles. The classifier was reported to diagnose cytomegalovirus status with high specificity and sensitivity in both the original cohort and the validation cohort. V-gene and J-gene trimming of TCR beta chains was associated with a missense DCLRE1C variant in a later genetic analysis, and the association was replicated in an independent cohort. A further reported finding was that TCR beta sequences accurately predicted the HLA-A and HLA-B alleles for most subjects in the first cohort. Correlated functional status among segregating V segments might be attributable to linkage disequilibrium, but an unknown experimental factor could not be ruled out. When HLA alleles, especially DR and DQ, strongly co-occurred, TCR associations were difficult to assign to individual alleles. CMV serostatus was the only immune exposure information available for the cohort. Most TCR sequences were observed very rarely across donors, whereas some public TCRs were present in many individuals. According to a later analysis, parvovirus B19, influenza, CMV and Epstein-Barr virus appeared linked to several top co-occurrence clusters. Because HLA typing was missing for some donors at each locus, association tests included only the typed subset. Because the 87-base-pair reads could not distinguish some IMGT-functional V segments, including TRBV6-2 and TRBV6-3, those segments were excluded. An earlier analysis of approximately 530 of the donors showed that most TCR beta V segments appeared in productive rearrangements either about 90% or about 30% of the time, which broadly matched IMGT annotations. Because counts were too low, 15 to 20 rarely observed V segments, including chromosome 9 orphons, were excluded from the earlier analysis of 587 of the donors. It was suggested by the authors that the approach could potentially be generalized to other disease states and immunological phenotypes. In a later genetic analysis, fewer N-insertions in productive TCRs were reported among donors in an Asian-associated ancestry cluster than the approximately 630-donor mean. In a later analysis, TCR association rates were found to vary across HLA loci, with the most associated TCRs seen for DRB1 alleles and the fewest for HLA-C alleles. A cluster of highly shared sequence variants was judged likely to represent a technical artifact of the sequencing pipeline. Most CMV-associated TCR beta chains appeared to be HLA-restricted in a later analysis, and the HLA associations seemed to be driven largely by CMV exposure. Sequencing depth was assumed to be roughly uniform across donors in the presence/absence analyses, though that assumption may not hold. The cohort was sequenced for TCR beta chains only, and without alpha or paired-chain data the features that could be detected were limited.

The library came from the immunoSEQ multiplex PCR assay. A mixture of 60 forward primers for TCR Vbeta segments and 13 reverse primers for TCR Jbeta segments was used in the multiplex PCR. The CDR3 region of rearranged TCR beta genes was amplified from genomic DNA with a multiplex PCR assay. The Illumina HiSeq System was used to sequence the amplified TCR beta libraries as 87-base-pair reads. The source study handled its data this way. A later analysis counted approximately 76 million unique TCR beta chains across the 690 or so repertoires, and about 10 million of these chains were shared by at least two donors. To remove PCR and sequencing errors, raw reads were error-corrected and collapsed into unique sequences using a nearest-neighbor algorithm that merged closely related sequences. CDR3 sequences were aligned to IMGT reference sequences to assign V, D and J gene segments. For a sequence to be retained, a match of at least six nucleotides was required to both a V gene segment and a J gene segment. A rearrangement counted as productive if the CDR3 had no stop codons and remained in frame with V and J, and every other rearrangement counted as non-productive. CDR3 was defined according to IMGT convention as the region running from the second conserved V-encoded cysteine to the conserved J-encoded phenylalanine. The earlier analysis of roughly 590 of the donors excluded any sequence lacking an unambiguous match to a single V gene segment. An earlier analysis of about 600 of the donors called V segments functional above 56.7% productive rearrangements and segregating when the between-donor standard deviation exceeded 5%. A statistical classification framework was built to diagnose cytomegalovirus status from the catalog of TCR beta chain sequences. In a later analysis, V and J genes were assigned by comparing TCR nucleotide sequences against IMGT/GENE-DB human TR gene sequences. In a later analysis, CDR3 sequences and most-parsimonious VDJ recombination scenarios were assigned using the TCRdist pipeline. In a later analysis, each TCR beta chain was defined by its CDR3 amino acid sequence together with its V-gene family, and reads without a unique V-gene family were excluded. In a later analysis, around 650 highly shared, low-generation-probability nucleotide sequences were removed to address suspected cross-contamination and a sequencing artifact. In a later analysis, a clonal expansion index for each public chain was calculated from normalized within-repertoire ranks of inferred template counts. In a later analysis, generation probabilities were computed with a VDJ recombination model fitted to out-of-frame rearrangements, and the resulting probabilities were checked against IGoR. In a later analysis, hypergeometric tests were used to score TCR-TCR, TCR-HLA and TCR-CMV co-occurrence, with a repertoire-size bias correction applied to TCR pairs. A later analysis estimated false discovery rates by permuting HLA or CMV assignments 20 times. In a later analysis, co-occurring TCRs were grouped using DBSCAN, and TCRdist sequence similarity was added for clustering within HLA-allele-positive subsets. Repertoires with fewer than 30,000 or more than 120,000 public chains, plus five repertoires with anomalous nucleotide sharing, were excluded from co-occurrence clustering. TCRdb stores this immuneACCESS table with in-frame sequences only. Part of the clones is absent; in the studies checked, under half of the shortfall reflects unresolved V genes, and no reason is known for the rest. V, J and clone size reflect that table, while D and trimming were determined from the DNA. The sample profile shows 90,000 to 150,000 clones; 77% of them were found once. Approximately 11% of the sample is held by the ten biggest clonotypes.

The cohort comprised some 700 healthy bone marrow donors. At the time of sampling, all cohort members were nominally healthy, though unrecorded immune exposures were likely present. The donor was CMV seropositive and was included in the group of 250 to 350 seropositive cohort members. Each donor provided a peripheral blood sample, and peripheral blood mononuclear cells were used for TCR beta sequencing. Genomic DNA was extracted from the blood cell samples with the Qiagen DNeasy Blood Extraction Kit. The chain employs TRBV7-6 and TRBJ1-2; perhaps TRBD1 is the D gene, with 5 bases matching. This sequence was found in a man aged 40-55 years in good health and CMV-seropositive. Specimen: PBMCs. The bases are TGTGCCAGCAGCTTAGGGGGCGCTTATGGCTACACCTTC. This translates into CASSLGGAYGYTF.